This T cell receptor (beta chain) was retrieved from a study of T-cell reconstitution after alpha-beta-depleted transplantation in children. Whole-study results and caveats: Reported findings indicate that, about two months after transplant, alpha-beta T cells came from several hundred expanded clones, which were derived from non-depleted graft cells.

Preparing the TCRbeta library involved the use of unique molecular identifiers. TCRdb redid the calling of the PCR reads with MiXCR, one entry per CDR3 protein. The sample holds 330,000 or so distinct CDR3 sequences, roughly a tenth seen once. This clonotype was picked up many times. Its antigen is as yet unknown. The V gene end was trimmed by 0 bases and the J gene end by 5 bases; junction bases not matched to a gene: 12. The germline V gene encodes CDR1 MNHEY and CDR2 SVGEGT. The CDR3 totals 18 residues. The gene calls are TRBV6-2 or TRBV6-3 and TRBJ1-5; TRBD1 aligns across 8 bases. The clonotype originates from a boy in the first two years of life with acute myeloid leukemia, due to receive a stem cell transplant. Sequences were derived from PBMCs, sampled before TCRalphabeta/CD19-depleted stem cell transplant. The CDR3 region has the DNA TGTGCCAGCAGTTACTCGAGGGCAGGGGGCAAGGAGCATCAGCCCCAGCATTTT. This codes for CASSYSRAGGKEHQPQHF.